The subject of this entry is one T cell receptor (beta chain). The germline gives CDR1 MDHEN, CDR2 SYDVKM. The V and J ends lost 7 bases and 1 base, in that order; junction bases with no gene match: 6. The CDR3 runs to 15 residues. Clones were read by immunoSEQ multiplex PCR, and TCRdb kept only the in-frame ones, dropping some. The repertoire holds approximately 200,000 clones, with 80% to 90% as singletons. This sample was taken from a study of blood T cell repertoires in COVID-19. In the study overall: Sources were T cells, B-cell-depleted T cells, or PBMCs; the material itself was cDNA or gDNA.

Material for sequencing was peripheral blood. This chain links TRBV28 with TRBJ2-3; 9 bases are a match to TRBD2. This TCR was recovered from a man in his fifties or sixties with acute or convalescent COVID-19. Here the CDR3 DNA reads TGTGCCAGCACCAAGCGGGGGGCGGGCACAGATACGCAGTATTTT. Amino acids: CASTKRGAGTDTQYF.